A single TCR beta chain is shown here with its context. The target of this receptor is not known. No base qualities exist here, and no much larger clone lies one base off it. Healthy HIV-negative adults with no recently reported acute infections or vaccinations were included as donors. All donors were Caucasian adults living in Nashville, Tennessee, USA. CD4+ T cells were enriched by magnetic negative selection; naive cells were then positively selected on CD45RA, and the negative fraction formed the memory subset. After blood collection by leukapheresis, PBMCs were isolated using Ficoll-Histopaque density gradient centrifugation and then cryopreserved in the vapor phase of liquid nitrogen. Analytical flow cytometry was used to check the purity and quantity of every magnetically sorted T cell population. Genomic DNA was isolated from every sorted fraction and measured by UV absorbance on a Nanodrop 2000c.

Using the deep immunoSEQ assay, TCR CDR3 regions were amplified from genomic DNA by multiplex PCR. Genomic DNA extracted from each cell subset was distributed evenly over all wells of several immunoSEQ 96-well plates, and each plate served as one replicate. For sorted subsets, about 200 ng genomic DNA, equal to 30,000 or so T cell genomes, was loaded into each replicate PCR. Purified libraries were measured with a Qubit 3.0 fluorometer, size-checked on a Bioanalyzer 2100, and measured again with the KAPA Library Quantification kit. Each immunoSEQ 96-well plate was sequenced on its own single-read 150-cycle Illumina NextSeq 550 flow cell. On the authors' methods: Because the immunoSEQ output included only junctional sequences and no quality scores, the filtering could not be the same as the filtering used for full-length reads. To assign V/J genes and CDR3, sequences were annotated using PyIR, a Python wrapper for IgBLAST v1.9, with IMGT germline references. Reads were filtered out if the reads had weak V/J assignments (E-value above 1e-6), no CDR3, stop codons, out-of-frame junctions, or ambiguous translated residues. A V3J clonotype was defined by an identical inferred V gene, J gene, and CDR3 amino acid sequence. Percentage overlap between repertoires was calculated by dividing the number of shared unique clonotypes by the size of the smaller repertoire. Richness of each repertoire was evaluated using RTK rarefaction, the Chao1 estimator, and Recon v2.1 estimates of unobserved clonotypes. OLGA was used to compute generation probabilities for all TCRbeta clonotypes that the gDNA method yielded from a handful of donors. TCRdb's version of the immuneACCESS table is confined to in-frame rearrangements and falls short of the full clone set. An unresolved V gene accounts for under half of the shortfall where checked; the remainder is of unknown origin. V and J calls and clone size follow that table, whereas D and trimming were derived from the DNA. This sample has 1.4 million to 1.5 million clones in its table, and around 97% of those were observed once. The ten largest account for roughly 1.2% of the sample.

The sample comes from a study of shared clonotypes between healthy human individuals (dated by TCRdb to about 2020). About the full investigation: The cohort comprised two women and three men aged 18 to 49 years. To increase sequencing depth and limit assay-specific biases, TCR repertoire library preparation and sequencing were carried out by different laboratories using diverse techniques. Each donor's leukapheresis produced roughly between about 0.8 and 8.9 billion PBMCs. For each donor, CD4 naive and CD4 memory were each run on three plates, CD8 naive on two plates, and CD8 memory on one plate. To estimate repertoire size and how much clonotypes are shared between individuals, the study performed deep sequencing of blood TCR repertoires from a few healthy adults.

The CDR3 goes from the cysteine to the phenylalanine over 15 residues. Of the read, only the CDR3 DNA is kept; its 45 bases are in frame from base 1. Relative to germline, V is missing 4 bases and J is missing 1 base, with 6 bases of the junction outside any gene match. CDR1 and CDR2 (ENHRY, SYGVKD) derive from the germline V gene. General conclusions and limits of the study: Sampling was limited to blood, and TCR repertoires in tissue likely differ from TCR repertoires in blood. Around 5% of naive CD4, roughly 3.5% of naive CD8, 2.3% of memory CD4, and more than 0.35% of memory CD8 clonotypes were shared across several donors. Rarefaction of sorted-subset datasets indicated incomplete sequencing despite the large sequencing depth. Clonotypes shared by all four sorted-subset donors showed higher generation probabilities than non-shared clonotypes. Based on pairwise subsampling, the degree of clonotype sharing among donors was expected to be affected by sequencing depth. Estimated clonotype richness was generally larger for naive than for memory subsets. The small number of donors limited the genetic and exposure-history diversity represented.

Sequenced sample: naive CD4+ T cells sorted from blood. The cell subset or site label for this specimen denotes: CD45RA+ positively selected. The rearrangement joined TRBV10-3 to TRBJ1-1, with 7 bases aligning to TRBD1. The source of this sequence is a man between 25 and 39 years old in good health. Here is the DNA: TGTGCCATCAGTGGACAGGGAGCATGGAACACTGAAGCTTTCTTT. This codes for CAISGQGAWNTEAFF.